In this sample, the clone carrying this T cell receptor beta chain turned up a few times. The sample belongs to a study of T cells in Graves' hyperthyroidism and ophthalmopathy. Amplified TCR beta CDR3 regions came from RNA transcripts. The HTBI primer set served for first-round RT-PCR of the TCR CDR3. TCRdb re-analysed the multiplex PCR reads in MiXCR, keeping a single row per CDR3 protein. The repertoire holds over 700,000 distinct CDR3 sequences, with roughly 37% as singletons. Germline V gives CDR1 SGHDN, CDR2 FVKESK. Trimming cost V 5 bases and J 3 bases; bases outside gene matches: 10. This CDR3 spans 15 amino acids. Diagnosis of hyperthyroidism was new in patients aged 18 to 65, and its duration was under 2 months.

The sequencing sample was made of blood. The chain is built from TRBV14 and TRBJ2-7, with 7 bases lining up with TRBD1. The TCR sequence derives from a man aged 18 to 30 with Graves' hyperthyroidism. This CDR3 reads CASSLVTGNDYEQYF. The CDR3 nucleotides read TGTGCCAGCAGCTTAGTGACAGGGAACGACTACGAGCAGTACTTC.